This TCR beta chain was obtained from a study of beta chain features in type 1 diabetes. Background on the study: Healthy donors resembled patients in age, gender and cell yields.

Reverse transcribing all isolated RNA meant expressed TCRB transcripts were sequenced. Method: immunoSEQ multiplex PCR; TCRdb's copy keeps in-frame clones and lacks some. The table includes about 150,000 clones, around 10% detected once. General observations from the study: A PCR bias possibly favoring shorter templates would apply equally to patients and controls. Patients with type 1 diabetes showed fewer VDJ junction insertions and more deletions. Because the template was cDNA, high-expressing cells might be over-represented. Type 1 diabetes patients had moderately but significantly shorter TCRB CDR3s in all four CD4+ subsets.

CDR3 length equals 14 residues. The V gene's germline CDR1 is SGHTA and CDR2 FQGNSA. The J segment lost 5 bases and the V segment lost 2 bases, leaving 3 bases of the junction unmatched. This clone turned up a few times. Antigen unknown. The source of this sequence is a man under 40 with type 1 diabetes. Sample: central memory CD4+ T cells from blood. This chain joins TRBV7-2 and TRBJ2-7, with 10 bases that match TRBD2. CDR3 sequence: CASSLMLAGDEQYF. CDR3 nucleotide sequence: TGTGCCAGCAGCTTAATGCTAGCGGGAGACGAGCAGTACTTC.